This TCR beta chain was observed in a study of response to subunit inactivated influenza vaccine. The CDR3 sequence is 14 residues long. Trimming left V 3 bases short and J 1 base short, with 9 bases between. Germline-derived CDR1 and CDR2 are LNHDA and SQIVND (reference sequence). This clonotype was seen only a few times. TCRdb processed the RT-PCR reads anew with MiXCR; each CDR3 protein has one entry. The sample lists just under 250,000 distinct CDR3 sequences, 10% to 15% occurring once. The source material was non-naive T cells sorted from PBMCs, sampled less than 15 days before vaccination. This clonotype originated in a man aged 45 to 65 who received an inactivated influenza vaccine. This chain joins TRBV19 and TRBJ1-1; D unclear. The CDR3 nucleotides are TGTGCCAGTAGTATGAGCCACAGGAACACTGAAGCTTTCTTT. Protein: CASSMSHRNTEAFF. Supplemented by reference TRBV19 and TRBJ1-1, the full variable domain reads DGGITQSPKYLFRKEGQNVTLSCEQNLNHDAMYWYRQDPGQGLRLIYYSQIVNDFQKGDIAEGYSVSREKKESFPLTVTSAQKNPTAFYLCASSMSHRNTEAFFGQGTRLTVV.